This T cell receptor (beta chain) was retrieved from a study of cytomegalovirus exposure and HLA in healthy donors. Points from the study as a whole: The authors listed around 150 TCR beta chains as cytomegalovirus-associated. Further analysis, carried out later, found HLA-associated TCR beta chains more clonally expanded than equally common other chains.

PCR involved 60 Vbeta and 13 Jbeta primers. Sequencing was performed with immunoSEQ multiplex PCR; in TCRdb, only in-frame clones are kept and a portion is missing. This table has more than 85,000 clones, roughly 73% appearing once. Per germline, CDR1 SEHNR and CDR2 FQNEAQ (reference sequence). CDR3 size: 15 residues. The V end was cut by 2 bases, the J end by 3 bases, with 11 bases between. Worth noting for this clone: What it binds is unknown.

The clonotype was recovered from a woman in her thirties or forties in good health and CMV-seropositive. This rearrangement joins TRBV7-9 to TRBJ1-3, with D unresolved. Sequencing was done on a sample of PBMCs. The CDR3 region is CASSLPRRVGNTIYF. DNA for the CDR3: TGTGCCAGCAGCTTACCTCGGAGGGTTGGAAACACCATATATTTT.